The clone carrying this T cell receptor (beta chain) was counted a single time. Its antigen remains unidentified. The data are from a study of memory CD4+ T cells and cytomegalovirus serostatus. Study findings and constraints: Each of approximately 61 CMV-associated TCRbeta sequences occurred in one to five individuals.

As originally analysed: After removing out-of-frame reads, 2.3 million or so distinct TCRbeta sequences remained. The protocol was immunoSEQ multiplex PCR, while the TCRdb copy is restricted to in-frame clones and leaves out a portion. V, J and clone size were drawn from that table, and D and trimming were deduced from the DNA. The data contain roughly 56,000 clones, over 80% of them singletons. The sort gate was single viable CD3+CD4+CD8-CD45RO+ cells for memory CD4+ T cells. Sequencing input: memory CD4+ T cells from blood. This TCR came from an adult in good health and CMV-seronegative.

The CDR3 reads CASSKRPGQSNEKLFF. DNA of the CDR3: TGTGCCAGTAGTAAGCGCCCGGGACAGTCTAATGAAAAACTGTTTTTT. V gene TRBV19 combines with J gene TRBJ1-4, with TRBD1 matching 7 bases. The CDR3 length is 16 residues. J gave up 3 bases and V 4 bases, and 8 bases lay outside the gene matches. Germline assignment: CDR1 LNHDA and CDR2 SQIVND (reference sequence).